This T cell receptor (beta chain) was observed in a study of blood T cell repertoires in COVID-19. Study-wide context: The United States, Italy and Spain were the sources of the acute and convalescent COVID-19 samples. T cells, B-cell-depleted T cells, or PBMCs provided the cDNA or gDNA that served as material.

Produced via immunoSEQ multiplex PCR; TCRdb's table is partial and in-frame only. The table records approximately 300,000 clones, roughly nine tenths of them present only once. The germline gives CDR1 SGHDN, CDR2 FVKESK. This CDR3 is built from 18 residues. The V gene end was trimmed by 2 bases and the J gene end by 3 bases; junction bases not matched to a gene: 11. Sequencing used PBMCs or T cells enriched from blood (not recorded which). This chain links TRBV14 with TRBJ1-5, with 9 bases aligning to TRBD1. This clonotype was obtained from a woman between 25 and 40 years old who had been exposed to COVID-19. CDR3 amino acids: CASSQRGEGQGFNQPQHF. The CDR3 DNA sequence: TGTGCCAGCAGCCAAAGAGGGGAGGGACAGGGCTTCAATCAGCCCCAGCATTTT.